The clone carrying this TCR beta chain appeared a few times. J was trimmed by 3 bases and V by 5 bases; bases with no gene match: 6. CDR1 is PRHDT, CDR2 FYEKMQ, per germline (reference sequence). CDR3 size: 14 residues. This sample is part of a study of T cells after somatic rescue of genetic block. Here immunoSEQ multiplex PCR was the method, and the copy in TCRdb shows in-frame clones only, minus some. This sample has tens of thousands of clones, with under 95% found just once. This clonotype was obtained from a man under 40. Sequenced: peripheral blood mononuclear cells (PBMCs). The chain uses TRBV13 and TRBJ1-1; the match to TRBD1 covers 7 bases. CDR3 coding DNA: TGTGCCAGCAGCACGGACAGGTTGGACACTGAAGCTTTCTTT. Translation: CASSTDRLDTEAFF.